This T cell receptor beta chain is drawn from a study of shared clonotypes between healthy human individuals. CD45RO-negative CD8 cells positively selected for CCR7 made up the naive population, which excluded terminally differentiated effector memory CD45RA+ cells. Among the donors, all were Caucasian adults who lived in Nashville, Tennessee. Per the germline V gene, CDR1 is WNHNN and CDR2 is SYGVQD (reference sequence). The CDR3 spans 13 residues. Trimming removed 1 base at V and 9 bases at J, with 11 bases between. General observations from the study: An anticipated effect of sequencing depth on clonotype sharing among donors was recognized. Having only a few donors restricted how much genetic and exposure-history diversity was captured.

To note about this clone: Antigen unknown.

Only in-frame clones appear in the TCRdb table, and some are missing; sequencing was by immunoSEQ multiplex PCR. Of about 1,800,000 clones in the sample, about 94% were seen once. The sequence was obtained from a man aged 18 to 30 in good health. Material for sequencing was naive CD8+ T cells sorted from blood. V gene TRBV10-1 combines with J gene TRBJ2-3; D not certain. The CDR3 protein is CASSEFTLETQYF. The CDR3 nucleotides are TGCGCCAGCAGTGAGTTTACCCTCGAGACGCAGTATTTT.